This T cell receptor (beta chain) was found in a study of T-cell memory formation after mild COVID-19. This clonotype appeared a few times. TCRdb used MiXCR to reprocess the 5' RACE reads, holding one entry per CDR3 protein. The repertoire consists of 550,000 to 600,000 distinct CDR3 sequences, with 17% occurring once and the leading ten covering about 8.1%. This receptor was taken from an adult woman who had mild COVID-19 (a few samples of this study predate the infection). Cell type and time point are not known. Sequencing was performed on PBMCs or a T cell subset sorted from them (not recorded which).

The chain's CDR3 is CASSLNSIETQYF. The CDR3 bases are TGTGCCAGCAGCTTGAACAGCATAGAGACCCAGTACTTC. The chain links TRBV5-5 to TRBJ2-5; D not certain. V gave up 1 base and J gave up 4 bases, with 8 bases separating them. The CDR3 is 13 residues long. From germline, CDR1 is SGHKS and CDR2 YYEKEE (reference sequence).